These T cell receptor beta chains were read from a single sample in a study of shared clonotypes between healthy human individuals. Sequencing used immunoSEQ multiplex PCR; TCRdb keeps in-frame clones, though not all of them. The table shows approximately 120,000 clones, with around 68% occurring only once. The material sequenced was memory CD8+ T cells sorted from blood. Every receptor here comes from a woman between 25 and 40 years old in good health. CDR3s include the opening cysteine and the closing phenylalanine or tryptophan. D genes are given only for firm matches. The listing skips clone size in some rows; elsewhere it reads once, few, many or a size class.

V	size	D	J	DNA	CDR3
TRBV19	NA	NA	TRBJ2-2	TGTGCCAGTTCAAATTTAATGGGGTTTGCGAACACCGGGGAGCTGTTTTTT	CASSNLMGFANTGELFF
TRBV4-1	NA	TRBD2	TRBJ2-3	TGCGCCAGCAGCCAAGGTGGGACGGGAGGGCAATCTAGCACAGATACGCAGTATTTT	CASSQGGTGGQSSTDTQYF
TRBV5-1	NA	NA	TRBJ2-2	TGCGCCAGCAGCCCGGGGAGCCCTACGGCCGGGGAGCTGTTTTTT	CASSPGSPTAGELFF
TRBV7-7	NA	TRBD2	TRBJ2-2	TGTGCCAGCAGCTTAACACGAGCGGGAGCGAACACCGGGGAGCTGTTTTTT	CASSLTRAGANTGELFF
TRBV28	NA	TRBD1	TRBJ2-3	TGTGCCAGCAGGCCCGGGACAGCCACAGATACGCAGTATTTT	CASRPGTATDTQYF
TRBV7-9	few	NA	TRBJ1-2	TGTGCCAGCAGCTTCGGTCGATTCTCTGGCTACACCTTC	CASSFGRFSGYTF
TRBV2	NA	TRBD1	TRBJ1-2	TGTGCCAGCAGTGAAGCTGGGGGACAGGAAGGGTGGTATGGCTACACCTTC	CASSEAGGQEGWYGYTF
TRBV20-1	NA	TRBD1	TRBJ2-1	TGCAGTGCTGGGACAGGGCATGAGCAGTTCTTC	CSAGTGHEQFF
TRBV11-2	NA	NA	TRBJ1-4	TGTGCCAGCAGCCACGGGAGCGAAAAACTGTTTTTT	CASSHGSEKLFF
TRBV25-1	few	TRBD1	TRBJ2-1	TGTGCCAGCAGTGAACAGGACAGGGCGGGTGAGCAGTTCTTC	CASSEQDRAGEQFF
TRBV28	many	NA	TRBJ2-6	TGTGCCAGCAGTGCCTCCACGATCTCTGGGGCCAACGTCCTGACTTTC	CASSASTISGANVLTF
TRBV27	many	NA	TRBJ2-7	TGTGCCAGCAGCCCCCCAGGGCGACCTTACGAGCAGTACTTC	CASSPPGRPYEQYF
TRBV7-6	NA	NA	TRBJ2-7	TGTGCCAGCAGCTTAGGGACCCATTCCCACGAGCAGTACTTC	CASSLGTHSHEQYF
TRBV7-6	NA	NA	TRBJ2-3	TGTGCCAGCAGCTTCGGTGGAGGGGGCACAGATACGCAGTATTTT	CASSFGGGGTDTQYF
TRBV5-4	NA	TRBD1	TRBJ2-7	TGTGCCAGCAGCTCGTGGGGACAGGGCTCCTACGAGCAGTACTTC	CASSSWGQGSYEQYF
TRBV4-1	NA	TRBD1	TRBJ2-5	TGCGCCAGCAGCCAAACCGGGACAGGCACCCAAGAGACCCAGTACTTC	CASSQTGTGTQETQYF
TRBV2	NA	NA	TRBJ1-2	TGTGCCAGCAGTGATGGGGGCTATGGCTACACCTTC	CASSDGGYGYTF
TRBV23-1	NA	TRBD1	TRBJ1-5	TGCGCCAGCAGTCATACAGGGGGCAATCAGCCCCAGCATTTT	CASSHTGGNQPQHF
TRBV19	NA	TRBD2	TRBJ2-7	TGTGCCAGTAGTAGTACTAGCGGGATTAGCTACGAGCAGTACTTC	CASSSTSGISYEQYF
TRBV5-1	once	TRBD1	TRBJ1-4	TGCGCCAGCAGCTTGGGTATACGGACAGGCGACTCTGAAAAACTGTTTTTT	CASSLGIRTGDSEKLFF
TRBV9	many	NA	TRBJ2-1	TGTGCCAGCAGCGTAGTCTCCGGCGGCGATGAGCAGTTCTTC	CASSVVSGGDEQFF
TRBV4-1	NA	TRBD2	TRBJ2-7	TGCGCCAGCAGCCAAGACCCGACCGAGGGACTAGCCAGACGGGAGCAGTACTTC	CASSQDPTEGLARREQYF
TRBV25-1	NA	NA	TRBJ2-5	TGTGCCAGCAGCGACCTGGAGGGGGTGACAGAGAAAGAGACCCAGTACTTC	CASSDLEGVTEKETQYF
TRBV2	NA	NA	TRBJ2-7	TGTGCCAGCACGAGAGACTGGACCTACGAGCAGTACTTC	CASTRDWTYEQYF
TRBV28	NA	NA	TRBJ2-5	TGTGCCAGCAGTTTAGCACAGACGTACCAAGAGACCCAGTACTTC	CASSLAQTYQETQYF
TRBV27	NA	TRBD2	TRBJ2-7	TGTGCCAGCAGTTTAACTAGCGGGAGGAGCGAGCAGTACTTC	CASSLTSGRSEQYF
TRBV19	once	TRBD1	TRBJ1-2	TGTGCCAGTATGCAGGGGGGGCTCGGCTATGGCTACACCTTC	CASMQGGLGYGYTF
TRBV15	NA	NA	TRBJ2-2	TGTGCCACCAAATCGACGGGAAGCGGGGAGCTGTTTTTT	CATKSTGSGELFF
TRBV6-6	once	NA	TRBJ2-1	TGTGCCAGCAGAAGTCTGAATGAGCAGTTCTTC	CASRSLNEQFF
TRBV5-1	few	NA	TRBJ1-2	TGCGCCAGCAGCCCCCATGGGGCGGGGTATGGCTACACCTTC	CASSPHGAGYGYTF